Sequencing of this TCR beta chain was carried out in a study of T cell responses to AZD1222 COVID-19 vaccine. Study-level points and caveats: Donors, mostly white British, included more females; clonal diversity was possibly underestimated. Repertoire sampling was restricted to post-peak T cell response timepoints.

As for this clone: Its antigen is as yet unknown.

The CDR3 extends over 15 amino acids. V lost 10 bases and J lost 5, with 23 bases in between. CDR1 is MDHEN, CDR2 SYDVKM, per germline. Profiling relied on immunoSEQ multiplex PCR, and the TCRdb table lists in-frame clones only, not all of them. The sample holds 90,000 to 100,000 clones; around 88% are singletons and the top ten take roughly 7.7%. The chain joins TRBV28 to TRBJ1-1; tentative D call: TRBD1 (5 bases). The TCR originated in an adult in good health. The sequencing used peripheral blood, collected on day 0 of AZD1222 vaccination. The CDR3 bases are TGTGCCACCCGCGACAGCACCATAAGAGGGACTGAAGCTTTCTTT. This codes for CATRDSTIRGTEAFF.